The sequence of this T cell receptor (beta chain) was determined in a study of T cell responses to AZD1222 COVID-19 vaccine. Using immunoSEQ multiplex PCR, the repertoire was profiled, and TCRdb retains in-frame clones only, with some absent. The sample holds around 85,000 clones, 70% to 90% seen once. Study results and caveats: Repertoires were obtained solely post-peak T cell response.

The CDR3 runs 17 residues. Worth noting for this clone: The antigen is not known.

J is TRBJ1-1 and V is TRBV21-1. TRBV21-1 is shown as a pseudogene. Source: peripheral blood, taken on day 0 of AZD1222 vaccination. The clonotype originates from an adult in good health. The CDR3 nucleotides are TGTGCCAGCAGCAAAAGAGGCAGCCGGGCATCGAACACTGAAGCTTTCTTT. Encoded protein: CASSKRGSRASNTEAFF.